A single T cell receptor (beta chain) is shown here with its context. It has no known antigen specificity. The sample originates from a study of cytomegalovirus exposure and HLA in healthy donors (dated by TCRdb to 2017 to 2019). Notes on the research overall: An earlier analysis of several hundred of the donors reported 250 to 350 Gb of sequence data and 95 million to 120 million unique TCR beta sequences obtained from about 200 million T cells. Approximately 300 gigabases of sequencing data and approximately 85 million unique TCR sequences were included in an early release covering about 700 HLA-typed donors. The genetic ancestry cluster associated with self-reported Caucasian donors included 65% to 90% of the 398 genotyped donors. The study aimed to test whether cataloging public T cell receptors could reveal signatures of past pathogen exposure. Using immunosequencing, the study profiled T cell repertoires from fewer than 700 subjects and related those repertoires to cytomegalovirus serostatus. Besides the first cohort of about 730 subjects, a separate validation cohort made up of around 120 different subjects was used. To predict cytomegalovirus infection status, the study combined high-throughput TCR immunosequencing, statistical association of individual TCRs with disease status, and machine learning. In a later analysis, previously published TCR beta repertoires from 666 donors were re-analyzed and high-resolution HLA genotyping was added so that TCR occurrence patterns could be studied. The later analysis used no new phenotypic data to find candidate immune exposures, relying instead on TCR beta sequences and their occurrence across donors. In an earlier analysis of several hundred of the donors, high-throughput TCR beta sequencing was used to judge whether each TCR beta V gene segment behaved as functional or pseudogenic. Donor age, sex, ethnicity and CMV serostatus were compiled together with the repertoire data. A later genetic analysis used genome-wide SNP genotypes for about 60% of the roughly 670 donors, treating that subset as a discovery cohort. All discovery cohort repertoires had been generated using a single sequencing platform. Class I and class II HLA loci were covered by the typing at four-digit resolution. Typing coverage varied by locus: about 629-630 donors for A, B, C, DRB1 and DQB1; approximately 520 for DQA1; around 610 for DPA1; around 450 for DPB1. About 5 DR-DQ haplotypes were handled as single units for association and clustering, since linkage in the cohort was strong. On average, roughly 200,000 unique TCR beta nucleotide sequences were sequenced per donor among 350 to 400 genotyped donors of the cohort, with approximately 18% of those sequences being non-productive. Study-level results and caveats: Because counts were too low, about 18 rarely observed V segments, including chromosome 9 orphons, were left out of the earlier analysis of approximately 500 of the donors. Most CMV-associated TCR beta chains appeared to be HLA-restricted in a later analysis, and the HLA associations seemed to be driven largely by CMV exposure. A further reported finding was that TCR beta sequences accurately predicted the HLA-A and HLA-B alleles for most subjects in the first cohort. Sequencing depth was assumed to be roughly uniform across donors in the presence/absence analyses, though that assumption may not hold. An association between a missense DCLRE1C variant and V-gene and J-gene trimming of TCR beta chains was found in a later genetic analysis and replicated in an independent cohort. In a later analysis, HLA-associated TCR beta chains were found to be more clonally expanded and to have lower generation probabilities than equally common non-associated chains. A later analysis associated about 16,000 TCR beta sequences with specific HLA alleles at a false discovery rate of 0.05. A few of the identified cytomegalovirus-associated TCR beta chains were confirmed in vitro to be specific for cytomegalovirus antigens. The 87-base-pair reads could not distinguish some IMGT-functional V segments, including TRBV6-2 and TRBV6-3, so those segments were excluded. The only immune exposure information available for the cohort was CMV serostatus. The sequencing pipeline was judged likely to have produced a cluster of highly shared sequence variants as a technical artifact. The authors suggested that the approach could potentially be extended to other disease states and immunological phenotypes. An earlier analysis of around 500 of the donors showed that most TCR beta V segments appeared in productive rearrangements either about 87% or about 30% of the time, which broadly matched IMGT annotations. The study listed approximately 160 TCR beta chains as associated with cytomegalovirus. Several of the top co-occurrence clusters appeared to be linked to parvovirus B19, influenza, CMV and Epstein-Barr virus, according to a later analysis. Strong co-occurrence of HLA alleles, especially DR and DQ, made assigning TCR associations to individual alleles difficult. A later analysis found that TCR association rates varied across HLA loci, with DRB1 alleles showing the most associated TCRs and HLA-C alleles the fewest. A later genetic analysis reported fewer N-insertions in productive TCRs among donors in an Asian-associated ancestry cluster than the roughly 690-donor mean. Linkage disequilibrium might explain the correlated functional status among segregating V segments, but an unknown experimental factor could not be excluded. Because some donors lacked HLA typing at each locus, the association tests relied only on the typed subset. The classifier was reported to diagnose cytomegalovirus status with high specificity and sensitivity in both the original and validation cohorts. This cohort had only TCR beta chains sequenced, and the lack of alpha or paired-chain data limited which features could be detected. Most TCR sequences were observed very rarely across donors, whereas some public TCRs were present in many individuals.

The cohort comprised 710 or so healthy bone marrow donors. All cohort members were sampled while nominally healthy, although unrecorded immune exposures were likely present. The donor tested CMV seronegative, placing the donor among the 350 or so seronegative members of the cohort. Each donor provided a peripheral blood sample, and peripheral blood mononuclear cells were used for TCR beta sequencing. Genomic DNA was extracted from the blood cell samples with the Qiagen DNeasy Blood Extraction Kit. V lost 3 bases and J lost 5 bases, and the count of bases not matched to a germline gene is 2. The CDR3, cysteine through phenylalanine, is 14 amino acids long. The sequence is cut down to CDR3 DNA, 42 bases in frame from base 1. The germline V gene (reference sequence) yields SEHNR for CDR1 and FQNEAQ for CDR2. Library prep was done by the immunoSEQ multiplex PCR assay. A mixture of 60 forward primers for TCR Vbeta segments and 13 reverse primers for TCR Jbeta segments was used in the multiplex PCR. The CDR3 region of rearranged TCR beta genes was amplified from genomic DNA by a multiplex PCR assay. The amplified TCR beta libraries were sequenced on the Illumina HiSeq System as 87-base-pair reads. As for the original processing: In a later analysis, tens of millions of unique TCR beta chains were counted across the approximately 640 repertoires, and roughly 10 million of these chains were shared by at least two donors. Raw reads were error-corrected and collapsed into unique sequences with a nearest-neighbor algorithm that merged closely related sequences to remove PCR and sequencing errors. To assign V, D and J gene segments, CDR3 sequences were aligned to IMGT reference sequences. For a sequence to be retained, at least a six-nucleotide match to both a V gene segment and a J gene segment was required. A rearrangement was called productive if the CDR3 had no stop codons and remained in frame with V and J, and every other rearrangement was called non-productive. CDR3 was defined according to IMGT convention as the region running from the second conserved V-encoded cysteine to the conserved J-encoded phenylalanine. The earlier analysis of about 620 of the donors excluded sequences that lacked an unambiguous match to a single V gene segment. An earlier analysis of 500 to 700 of the donors classified V segments as functional when productive rearrangements were above 56.7% and as segregating when the standard deviation between donors was above 5%. A statistical classification framework was developed to diagnose cytomegalovirus status using the catalog of TCR beta chain sequences. V and J gene assignment, in a later analysis, came from comparing TCR nucleotide sequences with IMGT/GENE-DB human TR gene sequences. Using the TCRdist pipeline, a later analysis assigned CDR3 sequences along with most-parsimonious VDJ recombination scenarios. In a later analysis, each TCR beta chain was defined by its CDR3 amino acid sequence together with its V-gene family, and reads without a unique V-gene family were excluded. As a way to deal with suspected cross-contamination and a sequencing artifact, a later analysis dropped approximately 570 nucleotide sequences that were highly shared and had low generation probability. A later analysis calculated a clonal expansion index for each public chain from normalized within-repertoire ranks of inferred template counts. A later analysis computed generation probabilities with a VDJ recombination model fitted to out-of-frame rearrangements, and checked the results against IGoR. A later analysis scored TCR-TCR, TCR-HLA and TCR-CMV co-occurrence with hypergeometric tests, applying a repertoire-size bias correction to TCR pairs. In a later analysis, false discovery rates were estimated by permuting HLA or CMV assignments 20 times. A later analysis grouped co-occurring TCRs with DBSCAN, adding TCRdist sequence similarity when clustering within HLA-allele-positive subsets. Repertoires with fewer than 30,000 or more than 120,000 public chains were left out of co-occurrence clustering, as were four to six repertoires with anomalous nucleotide sharing. TCRdb took this table from immuneACCESS and kept in-frame rearrangements with V and J called. Such tables lack part of the clones; where checked against another copy, unresolved V genes explain under half of the gap, and the rest is unexplained. The V and J calls and clone size are taken from that table; D and trimming were inferred from the DNA. This sample's table lists some 83,000 clones. The ten largest clones represent 1% to 1.4% of the sample.

Material for sequencing was PBMCs. The origin of this receptor is a woman in her twenties or thirties in good health and CMV-seronegative. The chain was built from TRBV7-9 and TRBJ2-7, with TRBD2 identical over 12 junction bases. In nucleotide form, the sequence is TGTGCCAGCAGCTTTCGACTAGCGGGAGACGAGCAGTACTTC. This yields the protein CASSFRLAGDEQYF.